One sample yielded the 21 T cell receptor beta chains listed below, sequenced in a study of regulatory T cells in long-lasting Graves disease. Library construction for TCR beta used iRepertoire HTBI primers and Arm-PCR of CDR3 regions. One entry per CDR3 protein results from TCRdb running MiXCR on the multiplex PCR reads. Found here are 300,000 to 450,000 distinct CDR3 sequences, less than 20% of them singletons; the top ten hold about 24%. Time point given: newly diagnosed GD, antithyroid drugs for less than 3 months. Preparation of the TCR library used RNA extracted from PBMCs. Here the sequenced sample was peripheral blood mononuclear cells (PBMCs), taken at new diagnosis, from a patient treated with antithyroid drugs. These receptors originate from a female donor with Graves disease.

V usage is TRBV20-1 and J usage is TRBJ2-7; 14 nucleotides align to TRBD2. The CDR3 runs to 19 residues. With V trimmed by 1 base and J by 0 bases, 11 bases remained unmatched. Germline lookup yields CDR1 DFQATT and CDR2 SNEGSKA (reference sequence). The CDR3: CSARVAGGLAGGNSYEQYF. CDR3 nucleotides: TGCAGTGCTAGAGTGGCGGGAGGACTAGCGGGAGGAAACTCCTACGAGCAGTACTTC.

This clonotype was counted many times. The J gene is TRBJ1-2, the V gene TRBV3-1; D remains unclear. The ends were cut back, 3 bases at V and 7 bases at J, with 15 bases in the middle. Germline CDR1 reads LGHDT; CDR2 reads YNNKEL (reference sequence). The CDR3 is made up of 14 amino acids. Here the CDR3 DNA reads TGTGCCAGCAGCCACCGATCGACTCCACGTGGCTACACCTTC. Translated, it gives CASSHRSTPRGYTF.

This clonotype was counted between two and nine times. The rearrangement joins TRBV7-9 to TRBJ1-4; 10 positions match TRBD1. CDR3 length: 15 amino acids. The germline V gene has CDR1 SEHNR and CDR2 FQNEAQ (reference sequence). Trimming removed 5 bases from V and 5 bases from J; junction bases left unmatched: 5. Here the CDR3 reads CASSPDRGLNEKLFF. As DNA, the CDR3 is TGTGCCAGCAGCCCCGACAGGGGGCTGAATGAAAAACTGTTTTTT.

This clonotype was detected many times. This chain links TRBV11-1 with TRBJ2-3, with TRBD2 identical over 8 bases. The CDR3 totals 14 residues. V lost 2 bases and J lost 7; bases outside the gene matches: 5. CDR1 is SGHAT and CDR2 is FQDESV in the germline V gene (reference sequence). The CDR3 spells CASSLLAGPNTQYF. The CDR3, as DNA: TGTGCCAGCAGCTTACTAGCGGGCCCGAATACGCAGTATTTT.

The CDR3 DNA reads as TGCAGCCCAAACCGGAGTACAGGGGTGTACGAGCAGTACTTC. Translated: CSPNRSTGVYEQYF. The V and J genes are TRBV29-1 and TRBJ2-7; 7 bases line up with TRBD1. Germline V gene lookup returns CDR1 SQVTM and CDR2 ANQGSEA. This CDR3 has 14 residues. J lost 4 bases, V lost 8 bases, and 14 bases had no gene match.

This clonotype was recorded a few times. Here the CDR3 reads CASTFGTSGTYEQYF. In nucleotides, the CDR3 is TGTGCCAGCACCTTTGGGACTAGCGGAACCTACGAGCAGTACTTC. The J gene is TRBJ2-7, the V gene TRBV28; 11 positions agree with TRBD2. Germline V CDR1 and CDR2: MDHEN, SYDVKM. Germline trimming cut 7 bases from V and 2 bases from J; bases unmatched to any gene: 7. CDR3 size: 15 residues.

At least ten counts were recorded for this clonotype. This chain links TRBV20-1 with TRBJ2-7, with 7 bases identical to TRBD2. CDR1 and CDR2 from the germline V gene are DFQATT and SNEGSKA (reference sequence). The trim removed 3 bases at V and 2 bases at J, leaving 7 bases unmatched. CDR3 size: 14 residues. The CDR3 loop reads CSARPSGGPYEQYF. The CDR3 nucleotides read TGCAGTGCTAGGCCTAGCGGAGGCCCCTACGAGCAGTACTTC.

The table lists this clonotype with many counts. This chain joins TRBV20-1 and TRBJ1-1; 7 positions agree with TRBD1. CDR1 DFQATT and CDR2 SNEGSKA come from the germline V gene (reference sequence). After removal of 3 bases from V and 4 bases from J, the junction contained 5 bases not matched to a gene. This CDR3 comprises 13 residues. The CDR3 bases are TGCAGTGCTAGCGGCTACAGGGGCACTGAAGCTTTCTTT. This gives the protein CSASGYRGTEAFF.

This clonotype was counted ten times or more. The chain uses TRBV3-1 and TRBJ1-4; 7 bases fit TRBD1. The CDR3 totals 16 residues. Per germline, CDR1 LGHDT and CDR2 YNNKEL (reference sequence). V lost 2 bases to trimming and J lost 6 bases; unmatched junction nucleotides: 9. CDR3 amino acids: CASSQRGQVVDEKLFF. The CDR3 DNA follows: TGTGCCAGCAGCCAACGTGGACAGGTCGTAGATGAAAAACTGTTTTTT. Supplemented by reference TRBV3-1 and TRBJ1-4, the full variable domain reads DTAVSQTPKYLVTQMGNDKSIKCEQNLGHDTMYWYKQDSKKFLKIMFSYNNKELIINETVPNRFSPKSPDKAHLNLHINSLELGDSAVYFCASSQRGQVVDEKLFFGSGTQLSVL.

This clonotype was counted many times. This chain connects TRBV7-2 to TRBJ2-3; D call uncertain. This CDR3 is 12 amino acids long. V was trimmed by 5 bases and J by 2 bases, leaving 5 bases between them. The germline gives CDR1 SGHTA, CDR2 FQGNSA. For the CDR3, the DNA is TGTGCCAGCAGCCTACACACAGATACGCAGTATTTT. Translation gives CASSLHTDTQYF.

This clonotype was seen a few times. The rearrangement links TRBV12-3 or TRBV12-4 to TRBJ1-2; perhaps TRBD1 as D (5 bases). The CDR3 is 15 amino acids. V shed 6 bases and J shed 6 bases, with 20 bases lying between them. The CDR3 bases are TGTGCCAGCAGCCTGGTATCCGCAGGGCTTAATGGCTACACCTTC. It specifies CASSLVSAGLNGYTF.

This clonotype showed up just a few times. This chain's CDR3 is CASSQELAGGVVYEQFF. The DNA for the CDR3 is TGCGCCAGCAGCCAAGAACTAGCGGGAGGTGTTGTCTATGAGCAGTTCTTC. The chain joins TRBV4-1 to TRBJ2-1, with 12 nucleotides matching TRBD2. With V trimmed by 0 bases and J by 8 bases, 8 bases remained unmatched. Germline V gene lookup returns CDR1 MGHRA and CDR2 YSYEKL. CDR3 length: 17 residues.

This clonotype was observed many times. The chain couples TRBV29-1 to TRBJ2-7; 12 bases are a match to TRBD2. V lost 1 base, J lost 3 bases, and 10 bases stayed unmatched. The germline V gene encodes CDR1 SQVTM and CDR2 ANQGSEA. The CDR3 extends over 17 amino acids. CDR3 loop: CSVEVGLAGGPDYEQYF. In DNA, the CDR3 is TGCAGCGTTGAAGTTGGCCTAGCGGGAGGGCCTGACTACGAGCAGTACTTC.

Note on this clonotype: A junction boundary mismatches the germline segment, possibly from a read error. The gene calls are TRBV7-3 and TRBJ2-1; either TRBD1 or TRBD2 may fit D (5 bases each). Germline CDR1 is SGHTA and CDR2 is FQGTGA. This CDR3 is 15 amino acids long. For the CDR3, the DNA is TGTGCTAGCAGCTCGAGGGACGGCCCTTACAATGAGCAGTTCTTC. Its translation is CASSSRDGPYNEQFF.

The V call is TRBV5-1, the J call TRBJ1-1, with no clear D. The V end was cut by 4 bases, the J end by 1 base, with 20 bases between. The CDR3 is made up of 17 amino acids. The V gene's germline CDR1 is SGHRS and CDR2 YFSETQ. CDR3: CASSTPGPDLQNTEAFF. DNA for the CDR3: TGCGCCAGCAGCACACCGGGCCCAGACCTCCAGAACACTGAAGCTTTCTTT.

The table lists this clonotype with a few counts. This chain uses TRBV6-2 or TRBV6-3 with TRBJ1-1, with D uncertain. The germline CDR1 and CDR2 sequences are MNHEY and SVGEGT. Trimming removed 5 bases at V and 0 bases at J, with 10 bases between. The CDR3 has 14 amino acids. The CDR3 is CASSDGQMNTEAFF. The CDR3 DNA reads as TGTGCCAGCAGTGATGGGCAGATGAACACTGAAGCTTTCTTT.

This clonotype was seen at least ten times. Compared with germline, one end of the junction differs, possibly owing to a read error. The chain links TRBV7-6 to TRBJ2-1, with TRBD1 identical over 9 bases. The CDR3 contains 13 residues. Germline CDR1 is SGHVS and CDR2 is FNYEAQ. The CDR3: CASRGQGGIVAEF. In nucleotides, the CDR3 is TGTGCCAGCAGGGGACAGGGTGGCATCGTAGCAGAGTTC.

Notes on this clonotype: It is likely a read error: a sequence one base away is far more abundant. The V gene is TRBV7-2, the J gene TRBJ2-7; tentatively, D is TRBD1 or TRBD2 (5 bases each). Germline CDR1 is SGHTA and CDR2 is FQGNSA. The V gene lost 3 bases and the J gene lost 2 bases, with 11 bases spanning the gap. The CDR3 spans 14 residues. CDR3 residues: CTSSLGTATYEQYF. CDR3 nucleotides: TGTACCAGCAGCTTGGGGACGGCTACCTACGAGCAGTACTTC.

Many counts were recorded for this clonotype. The rearrangement uses TRBV5-5 and TRBJ2-3; D might be TRBD1 (5 bases). The germline V and J ends were trimmed by 1 base and 4 bases, with 10 bases remaining between them. The CDR3 consists of 14 residues. Looked up from germline, CDR1 is SGHKS and CDR2 is YYEKEE (reference sequence). For the CDR3, the DNA is TGTGCCAGCAGCTTGCCTCAGGGCGCAGATACGCAGTATTTT. Amino acid sequence: CASSLPQGADTQYF.

Comment on this clonotype: A far more abundant clone sits one base away, making this likely a read error. This chain connects TRBV7-2 to TRBJ2-1; D is perhaps TRBD1 or TRBD2 (5 bases each). Germline V CDR1 and CDR2: SGHTA, FQGNSA. The CDR3 consists of 16 residues. The DNA of the CDR3 is TGTGCCTGCAGCTTAGGGGCGGCAGGGAGAACCTATGAGCAGTTCTTC. Protein sequence: CACSLGAAGRTYEQFF.

This clonotype was recorded a few times. V and J are TRBV10-2 and TRBJ2-2, with TRBD1 as a possible D gene (6 bases). Trimming left V 5 bases short and J 2 bases short, with 15 bases between. CDR3 length: 16 residues. CDR1 and CDR2 from the germline V gene are WSHSY and SAAADI. The CDR3 DNA follows: TGCGCCAGCAGTTTACAGGGCACTCTAAACACCGGGGAGCTGTTTTTT. It codes for CASSLQGTLNTGELFF.